This TCR beta chain derives from a study of radiation and T cells in renal cell carcinoma. Specified time point: blood 4 weeks post-SBRT, at nephrectomy. Treatment defined: 15 Gy SBRT to primary tumor, nephrectomy 4 weeks later. Generated by immunoSEQ multiplex PCR, the TCRdb table keeps only in-frame clones and is missing some. The sample lists approximately 86,000 clones, around 85% seen once, with approximately 8.8% in the top ten. The sequencing here drew on blood, taken from a patient whose treatment included radiotherapy and nephrectomy. This clonotype was obtained from a man between 45 and 60 years old with renal cell carcinoma.

Written as DNA, the CDR3 is TGTGCCATCAGCGAAGGGGAGGGGCTGGCTAACTATGGCTACACCTTC. It translates to CAISEGEGLANYGYTF. V is TRBV10-3 and J is TRBJ1-2; perhaps TRBD1 as D (5 bases). Germline lookup yields CDR1 ENHRY and CDR2 SYGVKD. V gave up 6 bases and J gave up 0 bases, with 17 bases separating them. CDR3 length: 16 amino acids.